A single T cell receptor (beta chain) is shown here with its context. The entry originates in a study of blood T cell repertoires in COVID-19. Source study methods: How many nucleated cells were present was estimated from reference gene primer amplification. The table came from immunoSEQ multiplex PCR; TCRdb's copy has only in-frame clones and leaves some out. That table is the source of V, J and clone size, and D and trimming were worked out from the DNA. The sample includes about 200,000 clones, roughly nine tenths seen only once; the top ten take around 0.76%. With 5 bases clipped from V and 7 bases from J, the junction kept 5 bases outside the gene matches. The CDR3 has 14 residues. Germline V gene data show CDR1 as LGHDT and CDR2 as YNNKEL (reference sequence).

The specimen sequenced was peripheral blood. The receptor was derived from a woman in her 70s with acute or convalescent COVID-19. The chain uses TRBV3-1 (or the pseudogene TRBV3-2) and TRBJ1-6; 7 bases map to TRBD1. The CDR3 sequence: CASSFRDRNSPLHF. The DNA of the CDR3 is TGTGCCAGCAGCTTCCGGGACAGAAATTCACCCCTCCACTTT.